A single sample is the source of the 17 T cell receptor beta chains below, sequenced in a study of CD8+ T cells in alopecia areata. The authors extracted RNA and reverse transcribed it into cDNA as the sequencing template. Sequencing used immunoSEQ multiplex PCR; TCRdb keeps in-frame clones, though not all of them. The profile shows some 170,000 clones, less than 80% of them singletons. Sequencing used CD8+ T cells sorted from blood, obtained at week 0. Source of these receptors: a human donor with alopecia areata.

The genes are TRBV27 and TRBJ2-7; the D gene could be TRBD1 or TRBD2 (6 bases each). Germline CDR1 MNHEY, CDR2 SMNVEV (reference sequence). CDR3 length equals 17 residues. V was shortened by 0 bases and J by 4 bases, with 19 bases between the two germline ends. CDR3 sequence (DNA): TGTGCCAGCAGTTTATCGTTGGCAGGGGTGGGGAGGTACGAGCAGTACTTC. It is translated as CASSLSLAGVGRYEQYF.

The V call is TRBV18, the J call TRBJ1-1; no clear D gene. The CDR3 spans 14 residues. Deletions cut 2 bases from V and 1 base from J, with 8 bases between. CDR1 and CDR2 (germline): KGHSH, LQKENI. DNA of the CDR3: TGTGCCAGCTCACCAGTGACGGCGAACACTGAAGCTTTCTTT. This translates into CASSPVTANTEAFF.

The chain combines TRBV4-1 with TRBJ2-5; 8 nucleotides agree with TRBD2. CDR3 length: 17 residues. Trimming took 0 bases from V and 4 from J; bases not matched to a gene: 10. CDR1 is MGHRA, CDR2 YSYEKL, per germline. The CDR3 nucleotides are TGCGCCAGCAGCCAAGACCCAGGACTAGCAGTTGGAGAGACCCAGTACTTC. It specifies CASSQDPGLAVGETQYF.

V and J are TRBV13 and TRBJ2-5; 13 bases align to TRBD2. V gave up 0 bases and J gave up 4 bases; unmatched junction bases: 8. Germline assignment: CDR1 PRHDT and CDR2 FYEKMQ (reference sequence). The CDR3 extends over 18 amino acids. The CDR3 DNA reads as TGTGCCAGCAGCTTAGGACTAGCGGGGGGGCCGACGCGAGAGACCCAGTACTTC. This codes for CASSLGLAGGPTRETQYF.

This clone has more than one count but fewer than ten. V gene TRBV7-6 combines with J gene TRBJ2-3; D remains unclear. The V gene's germline CDR1 is SGHVS and CDR2 FNYEAQ. V lost 0 bases, J lost 1 base, and 11 bases lay in between. This CDR3 has 16 amino acids. In DNA form, the CDR3 reads TGTGCCAGCAGCTTAGCCGCAGTTTGGGGCACAGATACGCAGTATTTT. Translated: CASSLAAVWGTDTQYF.

This chain connects TRBV29-1 to TRBJ2-5, with 11 bases identical to TRBD1. Germline-derived CDR1 and CDR2 are SQVTM and ANQGSEA. V shed 6 bases and J 4 bases; nucleotides not matched to a gene: 13. The CDR3 spans 16 residues. The CDR3 loop reads CSVPMRDRGRLETQYF. The CDR3 DNA reads TGCAGCGTCCCAATGAGGGACAGGGGGAGGTTAGAGACCCAGTACTTC.

This clone appeared once. J is TRBJ2-7 and V is TRBV13; D perhaps matches TRBD2 (7 bases). V was pared by 10 bases and J by 1 base, with 14 bases between. CDR3 length: 13 residues. Germline V CDR1 and CDR2: PRHDT, FYEKMQ (reference sequence). The CDR3 nucleotides read TGTGCCACCAGGGGAGGGAGGTCCTACGAGCAGTACTTC. Amino acid sequence: CATRGGRSYEQYF.

This clone came up a few times. The J gene is TRBJ1-5, the V gene TRBV5-6; 9 bases match TRBD1. Germline lookup yields CDR1 SGHDT and CDR2 YYEEEE. This CDR3 is built from 17 residues. The J segment lost 5 bases and the V segment lost 4 bases, leaving 13 bases of the junction unmatched. The CDR3 sequence is CASSLRDRVPTDQPQHF. DNA of the CDR3: TGTGCCAGCAGCCTCCGGGACAGGGTCCCAACCGATCAGCCCCAGCATTTT. Variable domain in full (rest from reference TRBV5-6 and TRBJ1-5): DAGVTQSPTHLIKTRGQQVTLRCSPKSGHDTVSWYQQALGQGPQFIFQYYEEEERQRGNFPDRFSGHQFPNYSSELNVNALLLGDSALYLCASSLRDRVPTDQPQHFGDGTRLSIL.

V and J are TRBV5-6 and TRBJ2-7; D possibly corresponds to TRBD1 (7 bases). There are 14 residues in the CDR3. The V gene's germline CDR1 is SGHDT and CDR2 YYEEEE. V was clipped by 4 bases and J by 3 bases, with 14 bases between them. CDR3: CASSAGQTSYEQYF. CDR3 DNA: TGTGCCAGCAGCGCGGGACAGACGAGCTACGAGCAGTACTTC.

This clone turned up a few times. The chain recombines TRBV13 with TRBJ2-7, with D maybe TRBD1 (6 bases). CDR1 is PRHDT, CDR2 FYEKMQ, per germline (reference sequence). V dropped 4 bases and J dropped 4 bases, with 14 bases sitting between them. CDR3 length: 14 amino acids. The CDR3 DNA reads as TGTGCCAGCAGCTCCGGGACAACCATTTACGAGCAGTACTTC. This codes for CASSSGTTIYEQYF.

The chain employs TRBV25-1 and TRBJ2-3; D not certain. Germline loops: CDR1 MGHDK, CDR2 SYGVNS. The germline V and J ends were trimmed by 6 bases and 12 bases, with 19 bases remaining between them. This CDR3 contains 13 residues. The CDR3 here is CASSLVGSSHQYF. The CDR3 DNA reads as TGTGCCAGCAGCCTGGTGGGCAGCAGCCATCAGTATTTT.

This chain uses TRBV9 with TRBJ2-3; D gene ambiguous. Germline loops: CDR1 SGDLS, CDR2 YYNGEE. This CDR3 has 13 amino acids. Trimming cost V 4 bases and J 0 bases, with 6 bases left between them. The CDR3 region is CASSSPSTDTQYF. The CDR3 DNA sequence: TGTGCCAGCAGCTCCCCAAGCACAGATACGCAGTATTTT.

The rearrangement uses TRBV2 and TRBJ1-6; D is ambiguous. This CDR3 is 16 amino acids long. Between the trimmed V and J ends, which lost 3 bases and 0 bases, there was a span of 9 bases. CDR1 is SNHLY, CDR2 FYNNEI, per germline. The CDR3 nucleotides read TGTGCCAGCAGTGATACCCGTAGCTCCTATAATTCACCCCTCCACTTT. Amino acids: CASSDTRSSYNSPLHF.

V is TRBV20-1 and J is TRBJ1-4; D is uncertain. V was clipped by 1 base and J by 14 bases, with 11 bases between them. Looked up from germline, CDR1 is DFQATT and CDR2 is SNEGSKA (reference sequence). The CDR3 consists of 11 residues. The CDR3, as DNA: TGCAGTGCTAGAGCGGTCACAGCGCTGTTTTTT. As protein: CSARAVTALFF.

The chain couples TRBV10-3 to TRBJ1-5; D remains unclear. The V end lost 0 bases, the J end lost 7 bases, and 13 bases lay between the germline ends. This CDR3 contains 15 residues. From germline, CDR1 is ENHRY and CDR2 SYGVKD. The CDR3 region has the DNA TGTGCCATCAGTGAGTCTGAAAGTTCCTGGCAGCCCCAGCATTTT. This codes for CAISESESSWQPQHF.

The genes are TRBV7-9 and TRBJ2-1; TRBD1 matches 9 bases. The CDR3 has 15 amino acids. J lost 5 bases, V lost 3 bases, and 5 bases had no gene match. From germline, CDR1 is SEHNR and CDR2 FQNEAQ (reference sequence). CDR3: CASSFRDRADNEQFF. Written as DNA, the CDR3 is TGTGCCAGCAGCTTCCGGGACAGGGCGGACAATGAGCAGTTCTTC.

The chain couples TRBV6-5 to TRBJ2-2; TRBD1 agrees at 8 bases. The V segment lost 6 bases and the J segment 3 bases; nucleotides outside the gene matches: 3. In germline, CDR1 is MNHEY, CDR2 SVGAGI. The CDR3 runs to 14 residues. In DNA form, the CDR3 reads TGTGCCAGCAGGACAGGGGTATACACCGGGGAGCTGTTTTTT. Its protein is CASRTGVYTGELFF.